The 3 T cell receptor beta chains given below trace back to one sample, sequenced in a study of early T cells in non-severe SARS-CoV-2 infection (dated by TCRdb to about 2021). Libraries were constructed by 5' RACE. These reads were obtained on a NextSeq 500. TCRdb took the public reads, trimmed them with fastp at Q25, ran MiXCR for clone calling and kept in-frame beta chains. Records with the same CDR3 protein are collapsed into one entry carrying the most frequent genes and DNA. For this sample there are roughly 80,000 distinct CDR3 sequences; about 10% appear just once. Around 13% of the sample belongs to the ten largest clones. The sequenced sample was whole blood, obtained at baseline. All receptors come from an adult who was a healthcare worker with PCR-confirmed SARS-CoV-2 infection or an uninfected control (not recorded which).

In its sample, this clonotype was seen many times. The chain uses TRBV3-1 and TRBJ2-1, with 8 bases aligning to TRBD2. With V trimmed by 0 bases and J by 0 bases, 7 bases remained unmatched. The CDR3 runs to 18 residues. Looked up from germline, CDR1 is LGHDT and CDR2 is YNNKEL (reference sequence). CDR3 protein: CASSQDWSSGSSYNEQFF. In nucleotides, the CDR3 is TGTGCCAGCAGCCAAGATTGGTCAAGCGGGAGCTCCTACAATGAGCAGTTCTTC.

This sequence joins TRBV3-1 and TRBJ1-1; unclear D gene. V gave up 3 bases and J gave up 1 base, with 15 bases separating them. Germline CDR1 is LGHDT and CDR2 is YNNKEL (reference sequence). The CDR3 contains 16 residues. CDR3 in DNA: TGTGCCAGCAGCCAGGTCGTCGGGCACCCGAACACTGAAGCTTTCTTT. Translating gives CASSQVVGHPNTEAFF.

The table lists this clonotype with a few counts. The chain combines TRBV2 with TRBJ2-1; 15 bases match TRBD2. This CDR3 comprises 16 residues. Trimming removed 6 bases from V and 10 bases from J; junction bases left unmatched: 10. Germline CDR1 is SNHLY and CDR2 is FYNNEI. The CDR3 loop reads CASRRPGLAGGGEQFF. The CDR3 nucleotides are TGTGCCAGCAGACGCCCGGGACTAGCGGGGGGAGGGGAGCAGTTCTTC. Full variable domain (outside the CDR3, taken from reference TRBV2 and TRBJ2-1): EPEVTQTPSHQVTQMGQEVILRCVPISNHLYFYWYRQILGQKVEFLVSFYNNEISEKSEIFDDQFSVERPDGSNFTLKIRSTKLEDSAMYFCASRRPGLAGGGEQFFGPGTRLTVL.